The sequence of this T cell receptor beta chain was determined in a study of resident and recirculating memory T cells in vitiligo. Study outcomes and limitations: Non-conserved TCRs across sites and patients suggested distinct clones per lesion.

Note on this clone: Its antigen is not identified.

CDR3 length: 13 amino acids. CDR1 and CDR2 from the germline V gene are KGHSH and LQKENI. Trimming shortened V by 2 bases and J by 5 bases, and 10 bases separated the two germline ends. Libraries were prepared by immunoSEQ multiplex PCR; TCRdb keeps only in-frame clonotypes and omits some of them. The sample lists tens of thousands of clones, under 95% seen once, with approximately 4.7% in the top ten. Sequenced: blood. V usage is TRBV18 and J usage is TRBJ2-7, with D tentatively TRBD2 (6 bases). This clonotype originated in a male donor with vitiligo. The CDR3 bases are TGTGCCAGCTCACCAATGCGGGAAGACGAGCAGTACTTC. Protein product: CASSPMREDEQYF.